The entry below describes one T cell receptor beta chain. Its antigen remains unidentified. The entry originates in a study of metastatic and nonmetastatic thyroid tumors. Background on the study: Repertoires from blood and tumor or nodule tissue of malignant and benign thyroid patients were compared. Study outcomes and limitations: Malignant thyroid tumors reportedly had TCR beta diversity that was significantly higher than in benign nodules, in blood and tumor.

Each patient went into thyroid surgery without having received any treatment. In the source study's methods: Clinicopathological groups of papillary thyroid cancer showed CDR3 differences that were used to build a distant-metastasis classifier. TCRdb re-called the PCR reads through MiXCR. The V and J calls were not made by the authors but by TCRdb's processing. Among 15,000 to 20,000 clones, approximately 20% were seen once, and the ten largest hold approximately 7%. With 6 bases clipped from V and 3 bases from J, the junction kept 8 bases outside the gene matches. Germline CDR1 is SQVTM and CDR2 is ANQGSEA. The CDR3 runs 13 residues.

The sequence was collected from a female donor with papillary thyroid cancer or a benign thyroid nodule (not recorded which). Some clones in this sample may be carry-over from other donors' samples. The chain uses TRBV29-1 and TRBJ2-7; 7 bases map to TRBD1. The source material was adjacent normal tissue. CDR3 residues: CSVSLAGGYEQYF. The CDR3 DNA follows: TGCAGCGTCTCCCTCGCAGGGGGCTACGAGCAGTACTTC.